This T cell receptor (beta chain) came from a study of blood T cell repertoires in COVID-19. The wider study: Acute and convalescent COVID-19 samples came from the United States, Italy and Spain.

This table comes from immunoSEQ multiplex PCR, and its TCRdb copy is limited to in-frame clones, with some not included. Among about 470,000 clones listed, approximately 86% were seen once. In terms of age and location, participants ranged from roughly 18 to 100 years and lived in 24 US areas. Cohorts were assigned according to the clinical history that participants reported. What the recovered Cohort 3 donors had was two negative PCRs, clearance, or symptom resolution. The sequencing input was PBMCs or T cells enriched from blood (not recorded which). The origin of this receptor is a woman between 18 and 29 years old who had recovered from COVID-19.

Here the CDR3 reads CAWSVLANSPLHF. CDR3 in DNA: TGTGCCTGGAGTGTACTCGCTAATTCACCCCTCCACTTT. This chain uses TRBV30 with TRBJ1-6; the D is unclear. The CDR3 has 13 residues. CDR1 is GTSNPN and CDR2 is SVGIG in the germline V gene (reference sequence). V gave up 0 bases and J gave up 6 bases, with 6 bases separating them.